The rows below give T cell receptor beta chains drawn from one sample of a study of blood T cells in healthy people across ages. MiXCR, applied by TCRdb to the 5' RACE reads, yields one record per CDR3 protein. The sample records about 800,000 distinct CDR3 sequences, about 47% being singletons. Sequencing input: blood. The receptors shown here come from an elderly man in good health. The CDR3 runs from the conserved cysteine through the conserved F or W. Each record gives: J gene, V gene, clone size, D gene, CDR3 DNA, CDR3 protein. A D gene is named only where the DNA matches it firmly. Rows give clone size only sometimes, using once, few, many, or a class for an expanded clone.

TRBJ2-2 TRBV2 NA TRBD2 TGTGTCAGCGGCCCCGCAGCGGGGGCACCCGGGGAGCTGTTTTTT CVSGPAAGAPGELFF
TRBJ2-7 TRBV28 few TRBD1 TGTGCCAGCAGTGTGGGGACAGGGAGGCTCGAGCAGTACTTC CASSVGTGRLEQYF
TRBJ1-2 TRBV29-1 NA TRBD1 TGCAGCGCTTGGACAGGGCCTGGCTACACCTTC CSAWTGPGYTF
TRBJ2-3 TRBV13 few TRBD2 TGTGCCAGCAGCTACCGACTAGCGGGAGATGGAGATACGCAGTATTTT CASSYRLAGDGDTQYF
TRBJ2-5 TRBV20-1 NA TRBD2 TGCAGTGCAGGTGCGAGCGGGAGGGTAGAGACCCAGTACTTC CSAGASGRVETQYF
TRBJ2-3 TRBV15 NA TRBD1 TGTGCCACCAGCACCAAGACAGGGGCCGATACGCAGTATTTT CATSTKTGADTQYF
TRBJ1-2 TRBV3-1 NA NA TGTGCCAGCAGCCGGACGGATATTAACTATGGCTACACCTTC CASSRTDINYGYTF
TRBJ2-1 TRBV25-1 NA TRBD1 TGTGCCAGCAGTGAAGTGGGGACAGGGGGTGAGCAGTTCTTC CASSEVGTGGEQFF
TRBJ2-5 TRBV7-2 NA NA TGTGCCAGCAGCTTAGGGTTGGGTGGACCAGAGGGCGAGTCCCAGTACTTC CASSLGLGGPEGESQYF
TRBJ2-1 TRBV20-1 many NA TGCAGTGCTAGAGTTCCGGTTTATGAGCAGTTCTTC CSARVPVYEQFF
TRBJ2-1 TRBV10-3 NA NA TGTGCCATCAGTGTTACGGGAGAAGTCAATGAGCGGTTCTTC CAISVTGEVNERFF
TRBJ2-1 TRBV3-1 NA TRBD2 TGTGCCAGCAGCCGATCCGCGGGAGGATACAATGAGCAGTTCTTC CASSRSAGGYNEQFF
TRBJ2-7 TRBV28 once NA TGTGCCAGCAGTGTTATGAGGAGTCAGGCATACGAGCAGTACTTC CASSVMRSQAYEQYF
TRBJ1-5 TRBV5-1 once NA TGCGCCAGCAGCTTGCAGGGGCTTGGGAATCAGCCCCAGCATTTT CASSLQGLGNQPQHF
TRBJ2-1 TRBV4-2 NA NA TGTGTCAGCAGCAACCCACTAGTTGGGGACGGGAATGAGCAGTTCTTC CVSSNPLVGDGNEQFF
TRBJ1-2 TRBV12-3/TRBV12-4 few TRBD1 TGTGCCAGCACCTCTCGGACAGGGGAGATTCAAGGCTACACCTTC CASTSRTGEIQGYTF
TRBJ1-2 TRBV7-3 NA TRBD1 TGTGCCAGCAGCCACAGCCTGGGAGGGGGCGCGTTCACCTTC CASSHSLGGGAFTF
TRBJ2-1 TRBV7-2 NA TRBD1 TGTGCCTGCAGGCGAACAGGGGACCCGGGAAATGAGCAGTTCTTC CACRRTGDPGNEQFF
TRBJ2-5 TRBV7-2 few TRBD2 TGTGCCAGCAGCGGTCAAGCCGGGACTAGAAATGAGCAGTACTTC CASSGQAGTRNEQYF
TRBJ2-7 TRBV5-5 NA NA TGTGCCAGCAGCATGGGACCCGCCCGGGTCGAGCAGTACTTC CASSMGPARVEQYF
TRBJ2-6 TRBV4-1 NA NA TGCGCCAGCAGCCCCCCTACAGAAGACGCTGGGGCCAACGTCCTGACTTTC CASSPPTEDAGANVLTF
TRBJ2-5 TRBV6-5 NA TRBD2 TGTGCCAGCAGTCACCGGACTAGCGGGGGGGGGACCCAGTACTTC CASSHRTSGGGTQYF
TRBJ1-1 TRBV4-1 NA NA TGCGCCAGCAGCCAAGTTCCACGCCGAATCTCTACTGAAGCTTTCTTT CASSQVPRRISTEAFF
TRBJ1-1 TRBV18 NA NA TGTGCCAGCTCACCACGGTCGCACCCGAACACTGAAGCTTTCTTT CASSPRSHPNTEAFF
TRBJ2-7 TRBV27 NA NA TGTGCCAGCAGTTTTAGCTGGAGGCCGCGAATCCCTAGAGACGAGCAGTACTTC CASSFSWRPRIPRDEQYF
TRBJ2-1 TRBV21-1 NA NA TGTGCCAGCAGCAATCAGTTCTTC CASSNQFF
TRBJ1-2 TRBV10-3 NA TRBD1 TGTGCCATCAGTGAGTCGTTGTTTAAGAGGGACAGGGGGCGCGGAAATGGCTACACCTTC CAISESLFKRDRGRGNGYTF
TRBJ2-7 TRBV28 NA NA TGTGCCAGCAGCGAGGTCAAATACGAGCAGTACTTC CASSEVKYEQYF
TRBJ1-1 TRBV12-3/TRBV12-4 NA TRBD1 TGTGCCAGCAGTAGGGACAGGGCTGAAGCTTTCTTT CASSRDRAEAFF
TRBJ2-6 TRBV12-3/TRBV12-4 few NA TGTGCCAGACACCAACTAGACGCCGACTCTGGGGCCAACGTCCTGACTTTC CARHQLDADSGANVLTF
TRBJ2-4 TRBV20-1 many NA TGCAGTGCTAGAGAGGGGCTAGCCAAAAACATTCAGTACTTC CSAREGLAKNIQYF
TRBJ1-2 TRBV24-1 NA NA TGTGCCACCAGTGAGCCATCCTCGGACGGCAGCGGCTACACCTTC CATSEPSSDGSGYTF
TRBJ2-7 TRBV12-3/TRBV12-4 few TRBD2 TGTGCCAGCAGTTTATATAGCGGGAGAAATAGGAATGAGCAGTACTTC CASSLYSGRNRNEQYF
TRBJ1-5 TRBV6-2/TRBV6-3 few TRBD1 TGTGCCAGCAGAAAACCGGGACAGGGGAGCAATCAGCCCCAGCATTTT CASRKPGQGSNQPQHF
TRBJ2-7 TRBV10-3 NA NA TGTGCCATCAGTGAGAGGGGGGCAGGTCCTCCTTACGAGCAGTACTTC CAISERGAGPPYEQYF
TRBJ2-7 TRBV7-6 NA NA TGTGCCAGCAGCCTTAGTAGGGGCGCCGTAGCCGAGCGGTACTTC CASSLSRGAVAERYF
TRBJ2-6 TRBV7-3 NA NA TGTGCCAGCGCCCACGGCGGGGCTGGGGCCAACGTCCTGACTTTC CASAHGGAGANVLTF
TRBJ1-4 TRBV20-1 NA NA TGCAGTGCCTACCAAGAACCTAATGAAAAACTGTTTTTT CSAYQEPNEKLFF
TRBJ2-7 TRBV28 NA NA TGTGCCAGCAGTTTACTAGTTGGTCTAGCCTCCTACGAGCAGTACTTC CASSLLVGLASYEQYF
TRBJ2-4 TRBV7-2 NA TRBD1 TGTGCCAGCAGTCGGGACAGGGCTGGCGGCATTCAGTACTTC CASSRDRAGGIQYF
TRBJ2-7 TRBV20-1 NA TRBD2 TGCAGTGCTAGAGATTTGGCCCTAGCGGACTCCTACAATGAGCAGTACTTC CSARDLALADSYNEQYF
TRBJ2-3 TRBV6-6 NA NA TGTGCCAGCACCCGGCCCACAGATACGCAGGATTTT CASTRPTDTQDF
TRBJ2-3 TRBV20-1 NA NA TGCAGTGCTAGTGCCTACGATCTCGAAGGGACAGATACGCAGTATTTT CSASAYDLEGTDTQYF